This TCR beta chain was observed in a study of blood T cell repertoires in COVID-19. About the research overall: T cells, B-cell-depleted T cells, or PBMCs provided the cDNA or gDNA that served as material.

Germline V CDR1 and CDR2: SGDLS, YYNGEE. The CDR3 contains 15 residues. Trimming left V 4 bases short and J 1 base short, with 13 bases between. Study processing details: It was from reference gene primer amplification that nucleated cell counts were estimated. Libraries were prepared by immunoSEQ multiplex PCR; TCRdb keeps only in-frame clonotypes and omits some of them. The D gene and trimming were derived from the DNA, and the V and J assignments and clone size from that table. The sample has roughly 280,000 clones; 88% are singletons. Only a few counts were recorded for this clone. Allocation to cohorts depended on clinical history reported by the participants.

The material sequenced was PBMCs or T cells enriched from blood (not recorded which). The TCR was taken from a woman aged 50 to 60 who had recovered from COVID-19. J is TRBJ2-3 and V is TRBV9; a possible D gene is TRBD2 (5 bases). The CDR3 DNA reads TGTGCCAGCAGCCCTCGGGGTAGCGGCACAGATACGCAGTATTTT. Encoded protein: CASSPRGSGTDTQYF.